Listed below are T cell receptor beta chains from one sample, sequenced in a study of cytomegalovirus exposure and HLA in healthy donors. Sequencing used immunoSEQ multiplex PCR; TCRdb keeps in-frame clones, though not all of them. This table holds 110,000 or so clones, under 80% found once. What was sequenced was PBMCs. The receptors stem from a woman in her 40s in good health and CMV-seropositive. The CDR3 runs from the conserved cysteine through the conserved F or W. D genes are given only for firm matches. Not every row has a clone size; where given, it reads once, few, many or a size class.

J gene: TRBJ2-7
CDR3 length: 13
D gene: .
V gene: TRBV2
clone size: .
CDR3 protein: CASSDQGRGEQYF
CDR3 DNA: TGTGCCAGCAGTGACCAGGGGCGGGGGGAGCAGTACTTC

J gene: TRBJ2-7
CDR3 length: 15
D gene: .
V gene: TRBV19
clone size: .
CDR3 protein: CASSIEGRNPYEQYF
CDR3 DNA: TGTGCCAGTAGTATAGAGGGGCGGAATCCTTACGAGCAGTACTTC

J gene: TRBJ1-6
CDR3 length: 16
D gene: .
V gene: TRBV9
clone size: .
CDR3 protein: CASSTQPRGKGSPLHF
CDR3 DNA: TGTGCCAGCAGCACCCAGCCCCGGGGAAAGGGATCACCCCTCCACTTT

J gene: TRBJ2-5
CDR3 length: 13
D gene: .
V gene: TRBV2
clone size: .
CDR3 protein: CASKGGRGETQYF
CDR3 DNA: TGTGCCAGCAAGGGGGGCAGGGGGGAGACCCAGTACTTC

J gene: TRBJ1-1
CDR3 length: 16
D gene: TRBD1
V gene: TRBV13
clone size: once
CDR3 protein: CASSLSRGLVNTEAFF
CDR3 DNA: TGTGCCAGCAGCTTAAGCAGGGGGTTAGTGAACACTGAAGCTTTCTTT

J gene: TRBJ2-6
CDR3 length: 14
D gene: .
V gene: TRBV6-1
clone size: .
CDR3 protein: CASSESSGANVLTF
CDR3 DNA: TGTGCCAGCAGTGAGAGCTCTGGGGCCAACGTCCTGACTTTC

J gene: TRBJ2-3
CDR3 length: 16
D gene: .
V gene: TRBV6-5
clone size: few
CDR3 protein: CASSYWVGTSTDTQYF
CDR3 DNA: TGTGCCAGCAGTTACTGGGTCGGGACTAGCACAGATACGCAGTATTTT

J gene: TRBJ2-5
CDR3 length: 14
D gene: .
V gene: TRBV30
clone size: .
CDR3 protein: CAWSNHGGQETQYF
CDR3 DNA: TGTGCCTGGAGCAACCACGGAGGCCAAGAGACCCAGTACTTC

J gene: TRBJ2-7
CDR3 length: 15
D gene: TRBD1
V gene: TRBV18
clone size: .
CDR3 protein: CASSPLGQGAVEQYF
CDR3 DNA: TGTGCCAGCTCACCACTCGGACAGGGGGCGGTTGAGCAGTACTTC

J gene: TRBJ2-2
CDR3 length: 16
D gene: .
V gene: TRBV5-1
clone size: .
CDR3 protein: CASSLNVGQGTGELFF
CDR3 DNA: TGCGCCAGCAGCTTAAATGTGGGTCAGGGCACCGGGGAGCTGTTTTTT

J gene: TRBJ2-5
CDR3 length: 14
D gene: .
V gene: TRBV15
clone size: .
CDR3 protein: CATSTRTLLGTQYF
CDR3 DNA: TGTGCCACCAGCACACGGACTCTGTTGGGGACCCAGTACTTC

J gene: TRBJ2-7
CDR3 length: 15
D gene: TRBD2
V gene: TRBV18
clone size: once
CDR3 protein: CASSPRLAGTDEQYF
CDR3 DNA: TGTGCCAGCTCACCACGACTAGCGGGGACAGATGAGCAGTACTTC

J gene: TRBJ1-1
CDR3 length: 15
D gene: .
V gene: TRBV7-9
clone size: .
CDR3 protein: CASSPGGLGNTEAFF
CDR3 DNA: TGTGCCAGCAGCCCGGGGGGTCTAGGGAACACTGAAGCTTTCTTT

J gene: TRBJ2-3
CDR3 length: 15
D gene: TRBD2
V gene: TRBV7-3
clone size: .
CDR3 protein: CASSPRLAGMDTQYF
CDR3 DNA: TGTGCCAGCAGCCCTCGACTAGCGGGAATGGATACGCAGTATTTT

J gene: TRBJ1-3
CDR3 length: 16
D gene: TRBD1
V gene: TRBV7-6
clone size: .
CDR3 protein: CASSSTDRGRGNTIYF
CDR3 DNA: TGTGCCAGCAGCTCAACAGACAGGGGGAGAGGAAACACCATATATTTT

J gene: TRBJ2-1
CDR3 length: 16
D gene: TRBD1
V gene: TRBV4-1
clone size: .
CDR3 protein: CASSMTSGTGINEQFF
CDR3 DNA: TGCGCCAGCAGCATGACTAGTGGGACAGGGATCAATGAGCAGTTCTTC

J gene: TRBJ1-4
CDR3 length: 14
D gene: TRBD1
V gene: TRBV10-1
clone size: once
CDR3 protein: CASSAGGKYEKLFF
CDR3 DNA: TGCGCCAGCAGTGCAGGGGGTAAGTACGAAAAACTGTTTTTT

J gene: TRBJ1-2
CDR3 length: 15
D gene: TRBD1
V gene: TRBV5-1
clone size: .
CDR3 protein: CASGTEGQGSYGYTF
CDR3 DNA: TGCGCCAGCGGCACGGAGGGACAGGGGAGCTATGGCTACACCTTC

J gene: TRBJ2-3
CDR3 length: 19
D gene: TRBD2
V gene: TRBV7-2
clone size: .
CDR3 protein: CASSFLPPRGVQVGDTQYF
CDR3 DNA: TGTGCCAGCAGCTTCCTCCCTCCTCGGGGGGTCCAAGTAGGCGATACGCAGTATTTT

J gene: TRBJ1-1
CDR3 length: 14
D gene: .
V gene: TRBV30
clone size: once
CDR3 protein: CAWTVGQMNTEAFF
CDR3 DNA: TGTGCCTGGACCGTAGGACAGATGAACACTGAAGCTTTCTTT

J gene: TRBJ1-2
CDR3 length: 14
D gene: .
V gene: TRBV5-4
clone size: once
CDR3 protein: CASSLGGENYGYTF
CDR3 DNA: TGTGCCAGCAGCTTGGGGGGGGAGAACTATGGCTACACCTTC

J gene: TRBJ2-5
CDR3 length: 14
D gene: .
V gene: TRBV6-1
clone size: .
CDR3 protein: CASSDLVRGETQYF
CDR3 DNA: TGTGCCAGCAGTGATTTAGTTAGGGGAGAGACCCAGTACTTC

J gene: TRBJ2-7
CDR3 length: 16
D gene: TRBD2
V gene: TRBV7-2
clone size: few
CDR3 protein: CASSFVAGGAPYEQYF
CDR3 DNA: TGTGCCAGCAGCTTCGTAGCGGGGGGAGCTCCCTACGAGCAGTACTTC

J gene: TRBJ2-7
CDR3 length: 14
D gene: .
V gene: TRBV27
clone size: .
CDR3 protein: CASSSAGIPSEQYF
CDR3 DNA: TGTGCCAGCAGTTCTGCCGGGATCCCCTCCGAGCAGTACTTC

J gene: TRBJ2-1
CDR3 length: 15
D gene: TRBD2
V gene: TRBV7-6
clone size: .
CDR3 protein: CASSKTSDSYNEQFF
CDR3 DNA: TGTGCCAGCAGCAAGACTAGCGACTCCTACAATGAGCAGTTCTTC

J gene: TRBJ2-1
CDR3 length: 16
D gene: .
V gene: TRBV7-9
clone size: .
CDR3 protein: CASSLVGAGPYNEQFF
CDR3 DNA: TGTGCCAGCAGCTTAGTTGGAGCGGGTCCCTACAATGAGCAGTTCTTC

J gene: TRBJ2-1
CDR3 length: 11
D gene: .
V gene: TRBV5-8
clone size: .
CDR3 protein: CASSRSQEQFF
CDR3 DNA: TGTGCCAGCAGCCGTAGCCAGGAGCAGTTCTTC

J gene: TRBJ2-7
CDR3 length: 16
D gene: TRBD1
V gene: TRBV7-9
clone size: .
CDR3 protein: CASSVDRAPLSYEQYF
CDR3 DNA: TGTGCCAGCAGCGTCGACAGGGCCCCCCTTTCCTACGAGCAGTACTTC

J gene: TRBJ1-1
CDR3 length: 16
D gene: .
V gene: TRBV7-9
clone size: .
CDR3 protein: CASSIKSLKTGPEVFF
CDR3 DNA: TGTGCCAGCAGCATAAAATCCCTAAAAACAGGTCCAGAAGTTTTCTTT

J gene: TRBJ2-5
CDR3 length: 15
D gene: .
V gene: TRBV6-5
clone size: .
CDR3 protein: CASRSRALGEETQYF
CDR3 DNA: TGTGCCAGCAGGAGCCGGGCACTCGGGGAGGAGACCCAGTACTTC

J gene: TRBJ1-5
CDR3 length: 13
D gene: .
V gene: TRBV12-5
clone size: few
CDR3 protein: CASGLEGGQPQHF
CDR3 DNA: TGTGCTAGTGGTTTGGAGGGGGGGCAGCCCCAGCATTTT

J gene: TRBJ2-1
CDR3 length: 15
D gene: TRBD2
V gene: TRBV7-8
clone size: .
CDR3 protein: CASSLLTSGRDEQFF
CDR3 DNA: TGTGCCAGCAGCTTACTGACTAGCGGGAGGGATGAGCAGTTCTTC

J gene: TRBJ1-2
CDR3 length: 12
D gene: .
V gene: TRBV18
clone size: .
CDR3 protein: CASSAERYGYTF
CDR3 DNA: TGTGCCAGCTCTGCAGAGAGGTATGGCTACACCTTC

J gene: TRBJ2-3
CDR3 length: 18
D gene: TRBD1
V gene: TRBV19
clone size: .
CDR3 protein: CASSLYHQQGADADTQYF
CDR3 DNA: TGTGCCAGTAGCCTGTATCATCAACAGGGGGCAGACGCAGATACGCAGTATTTT

J gene: TRBJ1-5
CDR3 length: 14
D gene: .
V gene: TRBV18
clone size: .
CDR3 protein: CASSPYREYQPQHF
CDR3 DNA: TGTGCCAGCTCACCCTACAGGGAATATCAGCCCCAGCATTTT

J gene: TRBJ2-7
CDR3 length: 17
D gene: TRBD2
V gene: TRBV6-1
clone size: few
CDR3 protein: CASSEYGTSGSIYEQYF
CDR3 DNA: TGTGCCAGCAGTGAATATGGGACTAGCGGGAGTATCTACGAGCAGTACTTC

J gene: TRBJ2-7
CDR3 length: 15
D gene: TRBD1
V gene: TRBV6-5
clone size: .
CDR3 protein: CASSYWDRDLEEQYF
CDR3 DNA: TGTGCCAGCAGTTACTGGGACAGGGATCTAGAAGAGCAGTACTTC

J gene: TRBJ2-7
CDR3 length: 14
D gene: .
V gene: TRBV9
clone size: once
CDR3 protein: CASSQGLISYEQYF
CDR3 DNA: TGTGCCAGTTCCCAAGGACTGATCTCCTACGAGCAGTACTTC

J gene: TRBJ2-3
CDR3 length: 15
D gene: TRBD1
V gene: TRBV7-2
clone size: .
CDR3 protein: CASTLGTGHTNTQYF
CDR3 DNA: TGTGCCAGCACCTTAGGGACAGGGCACACAAATACGCAGTATTTT

J gene: TRBJ1-1
CDR3 length: 15
D gene: .
V gene: TRBV18
clone size: .
CDR3 protein: CASSPLDSLNTEAFF
CDR3 DNA: TGTGCCAGCTCACCACTAGACAGCCTTAACACTGAAGCTTTCTTT

J gene: TRBJ2-7
CDR3 length: 16
D gene: TRBD1
V gene: TRBV5-6
clone size: .
CDR3 protein: CASSLAPGQSSYEQYF
CDR3 DNA: TGTGCCAGCAGCTTAGCTCCGGGACAGTCGTCCTACGAGCAGTACTTC

J gene: TRBJ1-6
CDR3 length: 15
D gene: .
V gene: TRBV4-1
clone size: .
CDR3 protein: CASSQDGGGGSPLHF
CDR3 DNA: TGCGCCAGCAGCCAAGATGGAGGTGGAGGGTCACCCCTCCACTTT

J gene: TRBJ1-2
CDR3 length: 16
D gene: .
V gene: TRBV18
clone size: .
CDR3 protein: CASSPPIYGNNYGYTF
CDR3 DNA: TGTGCCAGCTCACCCCCAATATACGGGAACAACTATGGCTACACCTTC

J gene: TRBJ2-1
CDR3 length: 15
D gene: TRBD1
V gene: TRBV7-3
clone size: .
CDR3 protein: CASSLGTGYYNEQFF
CDR3 DNA: TGTGCCAGCAGCCTCGGGACAGGATACTACAATGAGCAGTTCTTC

J gene: TRBJ2-3
CDR3 length: 14
D gene: TRBD2
V gene: TRBV6-5
clone size: .
CDR3 protein: CASRTSGPADTQYF
CDR3 DNA: TGTGCCAGCAGGACTAGCGGACCTGCAGATACGCAGTATTTT

J gene: TRBJ1-2
CDR3 length: 16
D gene: TRBD1
V gene: TRBV6-6
clone size: .
CDR3 protein: CASSSARQGANYGYTF
CDR3 DNA: TGTGCCAGCAGTAGCGCCCGACAGGGAGCTAACTATGGCTACACCTTC

J gene: TRBJ2-1
CDR3 length: 13
D gene: .
V gene: TRBV7-9
clone size: .
CDR3 protein: CASSSAGHNEQFF
CDR3 DNA: TGTGCCAGCAGCTCGGCGGGCCACAATGAGCAGTTCTTC

J gene: TRBJ1-2
CDR3 length: 12
D gene: .
V gene: TRBV18
clone size: .
CDR3 protein: CASSPTVDGYTF
CDR3 DNA: TGTGCCAGCTCACCCACGGTGGATGGCTACACCTTC

J gene: TRBJ1-2
CDR3 length: 16
D gene: .
V gene: TRBV5-4
clone size: .
CDR3 protein: CASSLAGGGKNYGYTF
CDR3 DNA: TGTGCCAGCAGCTTGGCCGGGGGGGGAAAGAACTATGGCTACACCTTC

J gene: TRBJ2-1
CDR3 length: 13
D gene: .
V gene: TRBV6-4
clone size: .
CDR3 protein: CASSGRPRGEQFF
CDR3 DNA: TGTGCCAGCAGTGGCCGTCCTAGAGGTGAGCAGTTCTTC

J gene: TRBJ2-5
CDR3 length: 15
D gene: TRBD1
V gene: TRBV7-8
clone size: .
CDR3 protein: CASSSRQGARETQYF
CDR3 DNA: TGTGCCAGCAGCTCCAGACAGGGGGCGCGGGAGACCCAGTACTTC